This T cell receptor beta chain was profiled in a study of identical twins. Study results and caveats: Cross-sectional statistical analysis was relied on for the conclusions, without the same donors being followed. Models predicted less out-of-frame TCR alpha sharing in monozygotic twins than was found.

Donors uniformly comprised healthy Caucasians. Trimming pared 6 bases from V and 1 base from J, leaving 9 bases between. The germline CDR1 and CDR2 sequences are SNHLY and FYNNEI. The CDR3 spans 13 residues. Addition of a universal primer site occurred through template switching, and cDNA carried unique molecular identifiers. Each CDR3 protein is one row after TCRdb ran MiXCR on the 5' RACE reads. The table has hundreds of thousands of distinct CDR3 sequences, around 8% seen once. With regard to this clonotype: What it binds is unknown.

Separately, the same data were catalogued under a study of yellow fever vaccine responses in identical twins.

The clonotype comes from a woman aged 18-30 years in good health. This rearrangement joins TRBV2 to TRBJ2-5, with D tentatively TRBD1 or TRBD2 (5 bases each). Sequences were obtained from memory (CD45RO+) T cells sorted from blood. The CDR3: CASRRDLQETQYF. CDR3 nucleotides: TGTGCCAGCAGACGGGACCTCCAAGAGACCCAGTACTTC.